This entry features one TCR beta chain sequence. As yet, its antigen is unknown. Through Arm-PCR of CDR3 regions and iRepertoire HTBI primers, TCR beta libraries were built. Per the original methods: Identified across the samples were some 62 TRBV segments and over 11 TRBJ segments. TCRdb processed the multiplex PCR reads anew with MiXCR; each CDR3 protein has one entry. None of the V and J calls come from the authors' own analysis; TCRdb made them. The sample shows about 400,000 distinct CDR3 sequences, less than 25% of them seen only once. Looked up from germline, CDR1 is DFQATT and CDR2 is SNEGSKA (reference sequence). This CDR3 comprises 15 residues. V was pared by 1 base and J by 3 bases, with 15 bases between. The time point: persistent/refractory GD, antithyroid drugs over 5 years with positive TRAb. Construction of the TCR library relied on RNA isolated from PBMCs. One endocrinology department in Xi'an, China, was where patients came from.

This sample is drawn from a study of regulatory T cells in long-lasting Graves disease. General observations from the study: Persistent disease preferred TRBV28, TRBJ1-2 and TRBJ2-5.

The material was peripheral blood mononuclear cells (PBMCs), obtained when the disease was refractory, from a patient treated with antithyroid drugs. This chain links TRBV20-1 with TRBJ2-5, with D perhaps TRBD1 (5 bases). The sequence was obtained from a female donor with Graves disease. The CDR3 nucleotides are TGCAGTGCTAGAGTTGAACTGTGGGGCAAAGAGACCCAGTACTTC. Protein sequence: CSARVELWGKETQYF.